This T cell receptor beta chain was retrieved from a study of cytomegalovirus exposure and HLA in healthy donors. TCRdb's table, derived via immunoSEQ multiplex PCR, lists solely in-frame clones and lacks some. The table lists roughly 330,000 clones, roughly nine tenths of them singletons. Germline CDR1 and CDR2: SNHLY and FYNNEI. V was clipped by 6 bases and J by 2 bases, with 14 bases between them. The CDR3 consists of 14 residues. This clone turned up a few times. The receptor comes from a woman aged 25-40 years in good health and CMV-seropositive. Input material: PBMCs. The chain recombines TRBV2 with TRBJ2-7, with TRBD1 as a possible D gene (5 bases). This chain's CDR3 is CASRNQGSTYEQYF. For the CDR3, the DNA is TGTGCCAGCAGGAATCAGGGATCCACCTACGAGCAGTACTTC.